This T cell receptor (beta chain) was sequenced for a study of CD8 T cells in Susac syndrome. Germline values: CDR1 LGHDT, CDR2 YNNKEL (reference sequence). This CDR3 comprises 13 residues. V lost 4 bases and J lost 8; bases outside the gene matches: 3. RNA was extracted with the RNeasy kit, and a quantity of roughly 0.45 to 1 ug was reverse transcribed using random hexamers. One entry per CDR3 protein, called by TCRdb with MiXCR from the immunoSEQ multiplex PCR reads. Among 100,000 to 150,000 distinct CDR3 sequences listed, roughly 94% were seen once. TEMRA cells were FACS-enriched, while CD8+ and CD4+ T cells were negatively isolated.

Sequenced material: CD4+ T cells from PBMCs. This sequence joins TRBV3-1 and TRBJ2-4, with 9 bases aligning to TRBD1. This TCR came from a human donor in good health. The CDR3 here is CASSPGQGYIQYF. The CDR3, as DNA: TGTGCCAGCAGCCCGGGACAGGGCTACATTCAGTACTTC.